The 23 T cell receptor beta chains given below trace back to one sample, sequenced in a study of CD8 T cells in Susac syndrome (dated by TCRdb to between 2018 and 2021). Library generation was performed with the immunoSEQ multiplex PCR assay. RNA was extracted using the RNeasy kit, and roughly 0.45 to 1 microgram was reverse transcribed with random hexamers. In-frame beta chains were kept once TCRdb had trimmed the public reads at Q25 with fastp and called clones with MiXCR. Rows matching on CDR3 protein sequence are summarized as one entry with the most common DNA and genes. The sample yields roughly 190,000 distinct CDR3 sequences; approximately 93% were counted once. 0.1% to 0.12% of the sample goes to the ten largest clones. The sequenced sample consisted of CD4+ T cells from PBMCs. The source is a human donor in good health.

The chain is built from TRBV6-1 and TRBJ2-1; a weak D match, TRBD2 (7 bases). The germline gives CDR1 MNHNS, CDR2 SASEGT. The CDR3 covers 17 residues. V was shortened by 8 bases and J by 2 bases, with 22 bases between the two germline ends. Here the CDR3 reads CASRGGEVGRPYNEQFF. In nucleotides, the CDR3 is TGTGCCAGCCGAGGGGGGGAGGTGGGTCGGCCCTACAATGAGCAGTTCTTC.

The DNA of the CDR3 is TGTGCCAGCAGTCCCCAGGGACCTCAGGGCAATCAGCCCCAGCATTTT. Its protein is CASSPQGPQGNQPQHF. The chain uses TRBV28 and TRBJ1-5; weak D call: TRBD1 (5 bases). Trimming removed 5 bases from V and 2 bases from J, with 16 bases in between. This CDR3 has 16 amino acids. Germline CDR1 and CDR2: MDHEN and SYDVKM.

V usage is TRBV6-8 and J usage is TRBJ2-7; D unclear. Between the trimmed V and J ends, which lost 7 bases and 2 bases, there was a span of 12 bases. Per the germline V gene, CDR1 is MNHGY and CDR2 is SAAAGT. This CDR3 is 13 amino acids long. DNA of the CDR3: TGTGCCAGCAATCCGGACGGCCCCTACGAGCAGTACGTC. Translation: CASNPDGPYEQYV.

The chain combines TRBV28 with TRBJ2-1; 14 bases match TRBD2. V lost 5 bases to trimming and J lost 9 bases; unmatched junction nucleotides: 3. The CDR3 has 14 amino acids. Germline lookup yields CDR1 MDHEN and CDR2 SYDVKM. Here the CDR3 reads CASSRLAGGREQFF. CDR3 coding DNA: TGTGCCAGCAGTCGACTAGCGGGGGGGCGTGAGCAGTTCTTC.

The gene calls are TRBV10-3 and TRBJ2-2; possible D gene TRBD1, 6 bases. From germline, CDR1 is ENHRY and CDR2 SYGVKD. V was cut by 6 bases and J by 4 bases, with 12 bases left in between. This CDR3 has 14 residues. DNA of the CDR3: TGTGCCATCAGCGGACAGACCCTCACCGGGGAGCTGTTTTTT. Amino acid sequence: CAISGQTLTGELFF.

V gene TRBV5-5 combines with J gene TRBJ1-2; D ambiguous. Trimming cost V 0 bases and J 4 bases, with 7 bases left between them. CDR3 length: 13 amino acids. Per germline, CDR1 SGHKS and CDR2 YYEKEE (reference sequence). The CDR3 bases are TGTGCCAGCAGCTTGGAACTGCGCTATGGCTACACCTTC. It yields the protein CASSLELRYGYTF. Full variable domain (outside the CDR3, taken from reference TRBV5-5 and TRBJ1-2): DAGVTQSPTHLIKTRGQQVTLRCSPISGHKSVSWYQQVLGQGPQFIFQYYEKEERGRGNFPDRFSARQFPNYSSELNVNALLLGDSALYLCASSLELRYGYTFGSGTRLTVV.

This clonotype was counted once. V is TRBV12-5 and J is TRBJ1-2; D possibly corresponds to TRBD1 (5 bases). Trimming removed 9 bases at V and 5 bases at J, with 16 bases between. The CDR3 is 13 amino acids. CDR1 is LGHNT, CDR2 FRNRAP, per germline. The chain's CDR3 is CASNSGTRYGYTF. The CDR3 DNA reads TGTGCTAGCAACTCCGGGACGCGGTATGGCTACACCTTC.

The V call is TRBV2, the J call TRBJ2-5; 10 bases align to TRBD2. CDR1 is SNHLY, CDR2 FYNNEI, per germline. The CDR3 consists of 15 residues. V was clipped by 3 bases and J by 5 bases; unmatched bases: 6. The CDR3 bases are TGTGCCAGCAGTGACAAACTAGCGGGGCTTGAGACCCAGTACTTC. It encodes CASSDKLAGLETQYF.

This clonotype was detected only once. The chain links TRBV20-1 to TRBJ2-1; weak D call: TRBD2 (6 bases). V was trimmed by 2 bases and J by 7 bases, leaving 9 bases between them. Germline assignment: CDR1 DFQATT and CDR2 SNEGSKA (reference sequence). The CDR3 consists of 12 residues. CDR3 amino acids: CSARPGANEQFF. The CDR3 region has the DNA TGCAGTGCTAGACCGGGAGCGAATGAGCAGTTCTTC.

The chain recombines TRBV5-1 with TRBJ2-7; D call uncertain. Between the trimmed V and J ends, which lost 4 bases and 5 bases, there was a span of 16 bases. From germline, CDR1 is SGHRS and CDR2 YFSETQ. This CDR3 has 14 residues. The CDR3 nucleotides read TGCGCCAGCAGCCCCGGGCCCCAAAGCGACGAGCAGTACGTC. Its translation: CASSPGPQSDEQYV.

The rearrangement uses TRBV6-1 and TRBJ2-7; 9 bases fit TRBD1. The CDR3 is 15 amino acids. With 4 bases clipped from V and 2 bases from J, the junction kept 6 bases outside the gene matches. Germline V CDR1 and CDR2: MNHNS, SASEGT. CDR3 nucleotide sequence: TGTGCCAGCAGTGGCCTCGGGACAGGGACCTACGAGCAGTACGTC. Protein sequence: CASSGLGTGTYEQYV.

This clonotype appeared a single time. The rearrangement uses TRBV2 and TRBJ2-7; 8 bases align to TRBD1. The CDR3 sequence is 13 residues long. Germline CDR1 SNHLY, CDR2 FYNNEI. With V trimmed by 7 bases and J by 1 base, 3 bases remained unmatched. Written as DNA, the CDR3 is TGTGCCAGCAAAGGGACAGGTTCCTACGAGCAGTACGTC. Protein product: CASKGTGSYEQYV.

This chain connects TRBV7-2 to TRBJ1-2, with a weak D call TRBD1 (5 bases). The CDR3 is made up of 14 amino acids. Trimming cost V 1 base and J 4 bases, with 10 bases left between them. Germline CDR1 and CDR2: SGHTA and FQGNSA. The CDR3 DNA is TGTGCCAGCAGCTTAGAACCGACAGTCTATGGCTACACCTTC. This gives the protein CASSLEPTVYGYTF.

This chain links TRBV7-2 with TRBJ1-5; D perhaps matches TRBD1 (5 bases). V lost 0 bases, J lost 6 bases, and 12 bases lay in between. Germline CDR1 and CDR2: SGHTA and FQGNSA. The CDR3 sequence is 15 residues long. CDR3 amino acids: CASSLAGRESQPQHF. DNA for the CDR3: TGTGCCAGCAGCTTAGCGGGCAGGGAAAGTCAGCCCCAGCATTTT.

This sequence joins TRBV25-1 and TRBJ2-2, with a possible D match to TRBD2 (6 bases). The CDR3 consists of 15 residues. V shed 6 bases and J shed 3 bases, with 14 bases lying between them. In germline, CDR1 is MGHDK, CDR2 SYGVNS. The CDR3 is CASRGGPADTGELFF. The DNA of the CDR3 is TGTGCCAGCAGGGGGGGTCCAGCGGACACCGGGGAGCTGTTTTTT.

The chain employs TRBV7-9 and TRBJ2-2; TRBD2 aligns across 7 bases. Germline trimming cut 6 bases from V and 6 bases from J; bases unmatched to any gene: 4. The CDR3 runs 13 residues. The germline V gene encodes CDR1 SEHNR and CDR2 FQNEAQ (reference sequence). The CDR3 region is CASSILAPGELFF. For the CDR3, the DNA is TGTGCCAGCAGTATACTAGCGCCCGGGGAGCTGTTTTTT. Looking up the rest from reference TRBV7-9 and TRBJ2-2 gives the full variable domain: DTGVSQNPRHKITKRGQNVTFRCDPISEHNRLYWYRQTLGQGPEFLTYFQNEAQLEKSRLLSDRFSAERPKGSFSTLEIQRTEQGDSAMYLCASSILAPGELFFGEGSRLTVL.

The chain uses TRBV7-9 and TRBJ2-3; 12 bases agree with TRBD1. This CDR3 has 17 amino acids. V shed 4 bases, J shed 0 bases, and the junction held 5 bases outside the gene matches. Germline-derived CDR1 and CDR2 are SEHNR and FQNEAQ (reference sequence). CDR3 loop: CASSSGTGGLSTDTQYF. CDR3 sequence (DNA): TGTGCCAGCAGCTCCGGGACAGGGGGCCTCAGCACAGATACGCAGTATTTT.

The chain is built from TRBV12-3 or TRBV12-4 and TRBJ2-2; D is uncertain. This CDR3 region has 12 residues. Trimming took off 7 bases at V and 7 bases at J, with 10 bases between the two ends. The DNA for the CDR3 is TGTGCCAGCACCTCTACGGTCGGGGAGCTGTTTTTT. Its protein is CASTSTVGELFF.

This chain uses TRBV29-1 with TRBJ1-2, with 7 bases identical to TRBD1. Germline V CDR1 and CDR2: SQVTM, ANQGSEA. V dropped 7 bases and J dropped 6; count of bases not matched to a gene: 5. The CDR3 spans 11 residues. The CDR3 region has the DNA TGCAGCGCCGGGACAGTTGATGGCTACACCTTC. Its protein product is CSAGTVDGYTF.

The V gene is TRBV5-1, the J gene TRBJ2-5, with D hard to call. V was shortened by 7 bases and J by 5 bases, with 15 bases between the two germline ends. The V gene's germline CDR1 is SGHRS and CDR2 YFSETQ. This CDR3 is built from 13 residues. CDR3 in amino acids: CASGGGVGETQYF. The CDR3 DNA reads TGCGCCAGCGGTGGTGGAGTGGGGGAGACCCAGTACTTC.

The chain employs TRBV20-1 and TRBJ2-7; D is unresolved. The V and J ends lost 1 base and 0 bases respectively, with 13 bases between them. Germline CDR1 DFQATT, CDR2 SNEGSKA (reference sequence). The CDR3 is made up of 15 amino acids. This chain's CDR3 is CSARAFGSSSYEQYF. The DNA of the CDR3 is TGCAGTGCTAGAGCGTTCGGATCTAGCTCCTACGAGCAGTACTTC.

V is TRBV27 and J is TRBJ2-7; D is undetermined. CDR3 length: 13 amino acids. Germline V gene sequence: CDR1 MNHEY, CDR2 SMNVEV (reference sequence). The V and J ends lost 6 bases and 7 bases respectively, with 16 bases between them. This CDR3 reads CASSSGPEGEQYV. The CDR3 DNA follows: TGTGCCAGCAGCTCCGGGCCCGAAGGGGAGCAGTACGTC.

The chain employs TRBV6-1 and TRBJ1-2; the D gene is possibly TRBD1 (6 bases). V was trimmed by 6 bases and J by 2 bases, leaving 13 bases between them. The CDR3 has 14 residues. Germline V gene data show CDR1 as MNHNS and CDR2 as SASEGT. CDR3 loop: CASSGWGANYGYTF. The DNA for the CDR3 is TGTGCCAGCAGCGGTTGGGGGGCGAACTATGGCTACACCTTC.